This T cell receptor (beta chain) was observed in a study of blood T cell repertoires in COVID-19. Looking at the study overall: In each case, the material was cDNA or gDNA derived from T cells, B-cell-depleted T cells, or PBMCs.

Per the original data handling: Cell counts per sample came from amplifying reference gene primers. The assay was immunoSEQ multiplex PCR, and TCRdb's table has in-frame clones only and misses some. D and trimming come from the DNA, and the V and J calls and clone size come from that table. The sample carries roughly 260,000 clones, roughly nine tenths recorded once. Participants, about 18 to 90 years old, spanned approximately 25 US areas. Assignment of participants to cohorts was predicated upon participant-reported clinical history. Deletions cut 3 bases from V and 5 bases from J, with 16 bases between. Germline assignment: CDR1 MNHNS and CDR2 SASEGT. CDR3 length equals 15 residues.

This clonotype originated in a human donor in a cohort exposed to, infected with or recovered from COVID-19 (not recorded which). The donor label of this sample is uncertain. The J gene is TRBJ1-2, the V gene TRBV6-1; possibly TRBD1 for D (6 bases). Material for sequencing was PBMCs or T cells enriched from blood (not recorded which). The CDR3 coding sequence is TGTGCCAGCAGTGACGGACAGTCCCCATTTTATGGCTACACCTTC. Residues: CASSDGQSPFYGYTF.